These T cell receptor beta chains were read from a single sample in a study of blood T cell repertoires in COVID-19. Libraries were prepared by immunoSEQ multiplex PCR; TCRdb keeps only in-frame clonotypes and omits some of them. Among 200,000 to 250,000 clones listed, around 82% were seen once. Sequencing input: peripheral blood. The origin of the receptors is a woman in her seventies with acute or convalescent COVID-19. The CDR3 runs from the conserved cysteine through the conserved F or W. A D gene is named only where the DNA matches it firmly. Clone size is stated in some rows and not others, as once, few, many or a class when expanded.

j_gene | v_gene | abundance | d_gene | CDR3aa | CDR3nt
TRBJ1-1 | TRBV7-2 | - | - | CASSFQKNTEAFF | TGTGCCAGCAGCTTCCAGAAGAACACTGAAGCTTTCTTT
TRBJ1-2 | TRBV5-1 | - | - | CASSDTVNYGYTF | TGCGCCAGCAGTGATACAGTAAACTATGGCTACACCTTC
TRBJ2-3 | TRBV2 | - | - | CASRSNTDTQYF | TGTGCCAGCCGGTCGAACACAGATACGCAGTATTTT
TRBJ2-5 | TRBV2 | - | TRBD2 | CASRAGTSGKETQYF | TGTGCCAGCAGAGCCGGGACTAGCGGAAAAGAGACCCAGTACTTC
TRBJ1-2 | TRBV10-3 | - | TRBD1 | CAISGEGAEVYGYTF | TGTGCCATCAGTGGAGAGGGGGCAGAAGTCTATGGCTACACCTTC
TRBJ2-7 | TRBV2 | - | - | CASRVRQVSYEQYF | TGTGCCAGCCGTGTTAGGCAGGTCTCCTACGAGCAGTACTTC
TRBJ1-2 | TRBV11-2 | - | - | CASSLDRGGYTF | TGTGCCAGCAGCTTAGACAGGGGAGGCTACACCTTC
TRBJ1-6 | TRBV13 | - | TRBD1 | CASSLQGARSPLHF | TGTGCCAGCAGCTTACAGGGGGCGCGATCACCCCTCCACTTT
TRBJ2-3 | TRBV29-1 | - | - | CSVARGLRTDTQYF | TGCAGCGTTGCTCGGGGGTTACGCACAGATACGCAGTATTTT
TRBJ2-5 | TRBV10-3 | - | TRBD1 | CAISPHGTGLQETQYF | TGTGCCATCAGTCCCCACGGGACAGGGCTACAAGAGACCCAGTACTTC
TRBJ2-4 | TRBV9 | - | - | CASSVGAGSGIQYF | TGTGCCAGCAGCGTAGGAGCAGGGTCAGGCATTCAGTACTTC
TRBJ1-4 | TRBV4-1 | - | - | CASSFRRGPYEKLFF | TGCGCCAGCAGCTTCCGGCGGGGGCCCTACGAAAAACTGTTTTTT
TRBJ2-3 | TRBV9 | - | - | CASSVTPDRDTQYF | TGTGCCAGCAGCGTAACGCCTGACAGGGATACGCAGTATTTT
TRBJ1-2 | TRBV12-3/TRBV12-4 | few | - | CASRFGQNYGYTF | TGTGCCAGCAGATTCGGACAGAACTATGGCTACACCTTC
TRBJ1-1 | TRBV6-1 | - | - | CASSDPGGGTPTNEAFF | TGTGCCAGCAGTGACCCGGGGGGCGGTACCCCGACGAATGAAGCTTTCTTT
TRBJ1-2 | TRBV6-4 | - | TRBD1 | CASRTPGGSYGYTF | TGTGCCAGCAGAACCCCAGGGGGAAGCTATGGCTACACCTTC
TRBJ2-5 | TRBV7-6 | - | TRBD1 | CASSSSRAGSQGAQYF | TGTGCCAGCAGCTCATCTAGAGCTGGGTCTCAGGGGGCCCAGTACTTC
TRBJ2-2 | TRBV9 | - | - | CASSVDQRDTGELFF | TGTGCCAGCAGCGTAGATCAGAGGGACACCGGGGAGCTGTTTTTT
TRBJ1-6 | TRBV5-8 | - | - | CASVNLYNSPLHF | TGTGCCAGCGTAAATCTATACAATTCACCCCTCCACTTT
TRBJ2-2 | TRBV2 | few | - | CASSPLRLSNTGELFF | TGTGCCAGCAGCCCCCTTAGACTGTCGAACACCGGGGAGCTGTTTTTT
TRBJ2-1 | TRBV27 | - | TRBD2 | CASTKQRGAPSLEQFF | TGTGCCAGCACCAAACAGCGGGGGGCCCCATCCTTGGAGCAGTTCTTC
TRBJ2-7 | TRBV25-1 | - | - | CASSESGLYEQYF | TGTGCCAGCAGTGAATCCGGTCTTTACGAGCAGTACTTC
TRBJ2-1 | TRBV5-1 | - | TRBD2 | CASVDGASGYNEQFF | TGCGCCAGCGTCGACGGGGCTAGCGGGTACAATGAGCAGTTCTTC
TRBJ2-1 | TRBV18 | - | TRBD1 | CASSPWTGGNEQFF | TGTGCCAGCTCACCCTGGACAGGGGGTAATGAGCAGTTCTTC
TRBJ2-1 | TRBV5-1 | once | - | CASSFIGGNEQFF | TGCGCCAGCAGCTTTATCGGGGGCAATGAGCAGTTCTTC
TRBJ1-1 | TRBV18 | - | - | CASSGATNTEAFF | TGTGCCAGCTCAGGGGCGACGAACACTGAAGCTTTCTTT
TRBJ1-2 | TRBV6-5 | - | - | CASRTDINYGYTF | TGTGCCAGCAGGACCGACATTAACTATGGCTACACCTTC
TRBJ2-1 | TRBV10-1 | - | - | CASSAGYNEQFF | TGCGCCAGCAGTGCAGGGTACAATGAGCAGTTCTTC
TRBJ2-1 | TRBV20-1 | - | TRBD2 | CSASRRTSGGRYNEQFF | TGCAGTGCGAGTCGACGGACTAGCGGGGGCCGATACAATGAGCAGTTCTTC
TRBJ2-2 | TRBV9 | once | TRBD2 | CASRSGGANTGELFF | TGTGCCAGCAGGAGCGGGGGGGCGAACACCGGGGAGCTGTTTTTT
TRBJ2-5 | TRBV7-2 | - | - | CASSLSRVETQYF | TGTGCCAGCAGCTTATCCAGGGTGGAGACCCAGTACTTC
TRBJ1-2 | TRBV4-3 | - | - | CASSPEGYNGYTF | TGCGCCAGCAGCCCCGAGGGATACAATGGCTACACCTTC
TRBJ2-7 | TRBV11-2 | - | TRBD2 | CASSWGGVGYEQYF | TGTGCCAGCTCCTGGGGGGGGGTCGGGTACGAGCAGTACTTC
TRBJ2-1 | TRBV5-7 | once | - | CASSLRSGQSSYNEQFF | TGTGCCAGCAGCTTGAGGTCAGGACAAAGCTCCTACAATGAGCAGTTCTTC
TRBJ2-1 | TRBV6-5 | - | - | CASSLNQAEQFF | TGTGCCAGCAGTTTGAATCAGGCTGAGCAGTTCTTC
TRBJ2-4 | TRBV10-1 | - | - | CASSENHRADIQYF | TGCGCCAGCAGTGAGAATCACAGGGCAGACATTCAGTACTTC
TRBJ2-5 | TRBV5-1 | - | TRBD2 | CASSSSQTSGGETQYF | TGCGCCAGCAGCTCGTCCCAGACTAGCGGGGGAGAGACCCAGTACTTC
TRBJ2-1 | TRBV29-1 | once | - | CSVLKGGSYNEQFF | TGCAGCGTTCTTAAGGGAGGCTCCTACAATGAGCAGTTCTTC